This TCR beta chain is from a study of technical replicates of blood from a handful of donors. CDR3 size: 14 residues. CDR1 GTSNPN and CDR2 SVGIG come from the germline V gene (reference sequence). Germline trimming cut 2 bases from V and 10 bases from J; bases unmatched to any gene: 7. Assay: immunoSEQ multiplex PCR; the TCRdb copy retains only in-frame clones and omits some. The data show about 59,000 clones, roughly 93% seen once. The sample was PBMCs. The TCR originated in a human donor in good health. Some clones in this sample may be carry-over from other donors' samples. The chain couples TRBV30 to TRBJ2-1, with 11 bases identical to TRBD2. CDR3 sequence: CAWSLSGRAGEQFF. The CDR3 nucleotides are TGTGCCTGGAGTCTTAGCGGGAGGGCCGGGGAGCAGTTCTTC.